In this sample, the clone carrying this T cell receptor beta chain turned up a few times. Its antigen is as yet unknown. Under the ViraFEST assay, PBMC were stimulated with viral peptide pools so that antigen-specific CD4+ T cells expanded. Sequencing was performed afterwards. Scientists isolated CD4+ T cells after a roughly ten-day culture period ended. It was two doses of either the BNT162b2 or mRNA-1273 vaccine that participants received. Vaccinees lacked prior SARS-CoV-2 infection and tested negative for nucleocapsid antibodies. Peptides at around 10 ug/ml and IL-2 at 10 IU/ml were added to some 1.9 million PBMC per well. This CDR3 spans 16 amino acids. V dropped 5 bases and J dropped 4; count of bases not matched to a gene: 4. CDR1 and CDR2 from the germline V gene are ENHRY and SYGVKD. This entry comes from a study of vaccination effects on CD4 cells after COVID-19. About the research overall: The median interval between the second dose and post-vaccine sampling was 72 days.

Study-wide results and limits: Both infection-induced and vaccine-induced clones contracted markedly at late post-vaccination timepoints.

The data were produced by immunoSEQ multiplex PCR, yet TCRdb's version contains in-frame clones alone and is incomplete. The sample records about 61,000 clones, around 73% being singletons. Sample: CD4+ T cells from PBMCs cultured with HCoV-229E spike peptides, taken after COVID-19 vaccination. The TCR was taken from a human donor who received a COVID-19 vaccine. This chain joins TRBV10-3 and TRBJ2-1, with 14 nucleotides matching TRBD2. CDR3 sequence (DNA): TGTGCCATCAGTAGGACTAGCGGGGGGCCTTACAATGAGCAGTTCTTC. Translating gives CAISRTSGGPYNEQFF.